Sequencing of this TCR beta chain was carried out in a study of blood T cells in healthy people across ages. Alongside a J-beta primer mix, a sample-barcoded 5' primer served in a second PCR lasting about 6 to 11 cycles. TCRdb processed the 5' RACE reads anew with MiXCR; each CDR3 protein has one entry. Of 700,000 or so distinct CDR3 sequences listed, roughly two fifths are singletons. Each donor gave ten milliliters of peripheral blood. CDR1 is LGHDT and CDR2 is YNNKEL in the germline V gene (reference sequence). J was trimmed by 2 bases and V by 6 bases; bases with no gene match: 4. The CDR3 runs to 14 residues.

This sequence originates from an older man in good health. The chain carries TRBV3-1 and TRBJ2-7, with 10 nucleotides matching TRBD2. Source material: blood. CDR3 sequence: CASRASGRAYEQYF. CDR3 coding DNA: TGTGCCAGCAGGGCAAGCGGGAGGGCCTACGAGCAGTACTTC.